What follows are 16 T cell receptor beta chains derived from one specimen sequenced in a study of T cell repertoires in cytomegalovirus infection. TCRdb analysed the reads with MiXCR anew, one entry per CDR3 protein. The table has 400,000 or so distinct CDR3 sequences, less than 20% seen once. The specimen was PBMCs. The receptor source for this set is a human donor in good health (CMV status not recorded). Some clones in this sample may be carry-over from other donors' samples.

This clonotype was counted many times. The V call is TRBV7-2, the J call TRBJ2-1, with 7 bases matching TRBD2. The V gene's germline CDR1 is SGHTA and CDR2 FQGNSA. The CDR3 contains 15 residues. The V and J ends lost 1 base and 5 bases, in that order; junction bases with no gene match: 5. As DNA, the CDR3 is TGTGCCAGCAGCTTAGATCGGGGGGAGCACAATGAGCAGTTCTTC. This translates into CASSLDRGEHNEQFF.

CDR3 residues: CASSIDGLVSETQYF. DNA of the CDR3: TGTGCCAGTAGTATAGACGGACTAGTAAGCGAGACCCAGTACTTC. The chain joins TRBV19 to TRBJ2-5; TRBD2 matches 7 bases. Germline trimming cut 0 bases from V and 5 bases from J; bases unmatched to any gene: 6. The germline gives CDR1 LNHDA, CDR2 SQIVND (reference sequence). This CDR3 has 15 residues.

Only a few counts were recorded for this clonotype. This rearrangement joins TRBV12-5 to TRBJ1-4; weak D call: TRBD1 (5 bases). The CDR3 has 17 amino acids. V shed 1 base and J shed 2 bases, with 14 bases lying between them. Germline V CDR1 and CDR2: LGHNT, FRNRAP. CDR3 in amino acids: CASGLAQRQPTNEKLFF. The CDR3 nucleotides read TGTGCTAGTGGTTTGGCCCAACGACAGCCGACTAATGAAAAACTGTTTTTT.

V gene TRBV20-1 combines with J gene TRBJ1-2, with D unclear. CDR3 length equals 12 residues. Germline V gene sequence: CDR1 DFQATT, CDR2 SNEGSKA (reference sequence). V lost 6 bases to trimming and J lost 4 bases, with 12 bases between them. The CDR3 region is CSALGDTYGYTF. For the CDR3, the DNA is TGCAGTGCCCTAGGCGACACCTATGGCTACACCTTC.

In this sample, this clonotype turned up many times. This chain joins TRBV7-6 and TRBJ1-1; no clear D. The CDR3 spans 14 residues. CDR1 and CDR2 from the germline V gene are SGHVS and FNYEAQ. The ends were cut back, 3 bases at V and 12 bases at J, with 20 bases in the middle. CDR3 amino acids: CASSFGLNAAETFF. In DNA form, the CDR3 reads TGTGCCAGCAGCTTTGGTCTCAACGCAGCGGAGACTTTCTTT.

This clonotype was counted many times. The V gene is TRBV7-2, the J gene TRBJ2-7, with TRBD1 matching 7 bases. Germline CDR1 reads SGHTA; CDR2 reads FQGNSA. The CDR3 loop spans 12 amino acids. With V trimmed by 5 bases and J by 6 bases, 4 bases remained unmatched. The DNA of the CDR3 is TGTGCCAGCAGCCCTCAGGGGGTCGAGCAGTACTTC. It yields the protein CASSPQGVEQYF. Complete variable domain (other parts from reference TRBV7-2 and TRBJ2-7): GAGVSQSPSNKVTEKGKDVELRCDPISGHTALYWYRQSLGQGLEFLIYFQGNSAPDKSGLPSDRFSAERTGGSVSTLTIQRTQQEDSAVYLCASSPQGVEQYFGPGTRLTVT.

The genes are TRBV10-3 and TRBJ2-3; 12 bases line up with TRBD2. Germline-derived CDR1 and CDR2 are ENHRY and SYGVKD. Trimming removed 7 bases from V and 0 bases from J; junction bases left unmatched: 5. The CDR3 runs 16 residues. As DNA, the CDR3 is TGTGCCATCACCGGACTAGCGGGAAGTAGCACAGATACGCAGTATTTT. Translating it yields CAITGLAGSSTDTQYF.

This clonotype showed up many times. One junction end disagrees with the germline gene, perhaps due to a read error. CDR3 sequence reads: CASSTTDLAGARF. CDR3 nucleotides: TGTGCCAGCAGCACCACGGACCTGGCGGGGGCCCGCTTC. J is TRBJ2-5 and V is TRBV7-2, with a tentative D call TRBD2 (7 bases). This CDR3 region has 13 residues. Germline V gene sequence: CDR1 SGHTA, CDR2 FQGNSA. The complete variable domain, with remaining parts taken from reference TRBV7-2 and TRBJ2-5, reads GAGVSQSPSNKVTEKGKDVELRCDPISGHTALYWYRQSLGQGLEFLIYFQGNSAPDKSGLPSDRFSAERTGGSVSTLTIQRTQQEDSAVYLCASSTTDLAGARFGPGTRLLVL.

This clonotype was seen a handful of times. The chain carries TRBV7-9 and TRBJ2-7; perhaps TRBD1 as D (6 bases). Trimming removed 6 bases at V and 3 bases at J, with 9 bases between. Germline CDR1 and CDR2: SEHNR and FQNEAQ (reference sequence). The CDR3 length is 12 residues. The CDR3 sequence is CASSAGVYEQYF. The CDR3 DNA reads TGTGCCAGCAGTGCAGGGGTCTACGAGCAGTACTTC.

In the case of this clonotype: Mismatch with germline at one junction end may stem from a read error. V usage is TRBV5-1 and J usage is TRBJ1-5, with D possibly being TRBD1 (6 bases). The CDR3 consists of 15 residues. The germline V gene has CDR1 SGHRS and CDR2 YFSETQ. CDR3 amino acids: CASSAGGGGDQPQHF. The CDR3 nucleotides are TGTGCCAGCAGCGCCGGGGGGGGCGGCGATCAGCCCCAGCATTTT.

This rearrangement joins TRBV9 to TRBJ2-3; 9 positions match TRBD2. Looked up from germline, CDR1 is SGDLS and CDR2 is YYNGEE. The ends lost 4 bases at V and 5 bases at J; junction bases unmatched: 14. This CDR3 region has 17 residues. The CDR3 loop reads CASSPRGASGVGDTQYF. DNA for the CDR3: TGTGCCAGCAGCCCGCGAGGGGCTAGCGGGGTTGGAGATACGCAGTATTTT.

This clonotype has a handful of counts. V is TRBV5-1 and J is TRBJ2-1, with a weak D call TRBD2 (5 bases). Germline V gives CDR1 SGHRS, CDR2 YFSETQ. The germline V and J ends were trimmed by 4 bases and 5 bases, with 16 bases remaining between them. The CDR3 is 15 amino acids. Here the CDR3 DNA reads TGCGCCAGCAGCCTACAACCTATACTAGACAATGAGCAGTTCTTC. Translated: CASSLQPILDNEQFF.

This clonotype has ten or more counts. CDR3: CASSPEGAETQYF. Written as DNA, the CDR3 is TGTGCCAGCAGCCCCGAAGGGGCGGAGACCCAGTACTTC. The chain joins TRBV5-6 to TRBJ2-5; perhaps TRBD1 as D (5 bases). V shed 4 bases and J shed 5 bases, with 12 bases lying between them. This CDR3 has 13 residues. The germline V gene has CDR1 SGHDT and CDR2 YYEEEE.

This clonotype has just one count. The junction does not match germline at one end; this may be a read error. This rearrangement joins TRBV7-9 to TRBJ2-7; D could derive from TRBD1 or TRBD2 (5 bases each). The CDR3 sequence is 11 residues long. CDR1 SEHNR and CDR2 FQNEAQ come from the germline V gene (reference sequence). The CDR3 here is CACGEGYGQYF. In DNA form, the CDR3 reads TGTGCCTGCGGTGAGGGGTACGGGCAGTACTTC.

This clonotype has just a few counts. The chain recombines TRBV2 with TRBJ2-1; D is possibly TRBD1 (6 bases). Germline CDR1 is SNHLY and CDR2 is FYNNEI. Deletions cut 7 bases from V and 7 bases from J, with 11 bases between. The CDR3 extends over 12 amino acids. The chain's CDR3 is CASTEGVNEQFF. The DNA for the CDR3 is TGTGCCAGCACCGAGGGGGTTAATGAGCAGTTCTTC.

This clonotype was counted many times. The V and J genes are TRBV7-8 and TRBJ1-1, with a possible D match to TRBD1 (5 bases). CDR3 length: 12 residues. Germline V CDR1 and CDR2: SGHVS, FQNEAQ. V was trimmed by 6 bases and J by 3 bases, leaving 8 bases between them. This chain's CDR3 is CASRGGDTEAFF. DNA of the CDR3: TGTGCCAGCAGAGGAGGGGACACTGAAGCTTTCTTT.